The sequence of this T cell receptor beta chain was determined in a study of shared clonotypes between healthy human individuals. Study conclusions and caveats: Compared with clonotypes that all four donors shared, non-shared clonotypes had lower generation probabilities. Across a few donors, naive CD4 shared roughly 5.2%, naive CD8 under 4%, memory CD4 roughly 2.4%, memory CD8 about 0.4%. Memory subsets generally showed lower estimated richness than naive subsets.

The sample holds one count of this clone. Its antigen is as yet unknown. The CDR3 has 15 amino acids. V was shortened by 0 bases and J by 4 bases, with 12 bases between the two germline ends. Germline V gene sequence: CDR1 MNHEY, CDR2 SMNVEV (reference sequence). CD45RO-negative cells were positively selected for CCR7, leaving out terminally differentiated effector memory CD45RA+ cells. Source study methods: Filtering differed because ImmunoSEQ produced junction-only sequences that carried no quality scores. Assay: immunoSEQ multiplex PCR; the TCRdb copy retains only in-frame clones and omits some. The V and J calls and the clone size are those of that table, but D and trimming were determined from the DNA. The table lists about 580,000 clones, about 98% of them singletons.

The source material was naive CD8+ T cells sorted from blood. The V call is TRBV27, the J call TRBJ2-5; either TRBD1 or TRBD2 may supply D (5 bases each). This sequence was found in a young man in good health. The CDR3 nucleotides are TGTGCCAGCAGTTTATCGGTCAGGGAGAGAGAGACCCAGTACTTC. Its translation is CASSLSVRERETQYF.